This T cell receptor beta chain comes out of a study of blood T cell repertoires in COVID-19. Study background: The United States, Italy and Spain provided the acute and convalescent COVID-19 samples. T cells, B-cell-depleted T cells, or PBMCs supplied cDNA or gDNA.

Germline lookup yields CDR1 SGHDT and CDR2 YYEEEE. This CDR3 region has 15 residues. With 4 bases removed from V and 6 bases from J, the gap between germline ends came to 16 bases. In the study's own analysis: Nucleated cell number was recorded as an estimate derived from reference gene primer amplification. Repertoires were generated with immunoSEQ multiplex PCR, while TCRdb's copy carries only in-frame clones and drops some. V and J calls and clone size are copied from that table; D and trimming were computed from the DNA. Here the sample spans some 180,000 clones, around 82% being singletons. The TCR sequence derives from a man aged 65 to 79 with active or convalescent COVID-19. Sequenced input: peripheral blood. The rearrangement links TRBV5-6 to TRBJ2-2; D remains ambiguous. For the CDR3, the DNA is TGTGCCAGCAGCCCGTCCTCATGGCACGCCGGGGAGCTGTTTTTT. This gives the protein CASSPSSWHAGELFF.